The 21 T cell receptor beta chains below come from one sample, sequenced in a study of blood T cell repertoires in COVID-19. Using immunoSEQ multiplex PCR, the repertoire was profiled, and TCRdb retains in-frame clones only, with some absent. The sample has around 250,000 clones, about nine tenths seen once. Input material: PBMCs or T cells enriched from blood (not recorded which). These TCRs come from a human donor in a cohort exposed to, infected with or recovered from COVID-19 (not recorded which). The donor label of this sample is uncertain.

V gene TRBV7-7 combines with J gene TRBJ1-5; 11 nucleotides agree with TRBD1. The germline V gene has CDR1 SSHAT and CDR2 FNYEAQ (reference sequence). This CDR3 spans 16 amino acids. Germline trimming cut 0 bases from V and 6 bases from J; bases unmatched to any gene: 4. The CDR3 DNA is TGTGCCAGCAGCTTAGCGGAAGGACAGGGGGCTCAGCCCCAGCATTTT. It is translated as CASSLAEGQGAQPQHF. Complete variable domain (other parts from reference TRBV7-7 and TRBJ1-5): GAGVSQSPRYKVTKRGQDVTLRCDPISSHATLYWYQQALGQGPEFLTYFNYEAQPDKSGLPSDRFSAERPEGSISTLTIQRTEQRDSAMYRCASSLAEGQGAQPQHFGDGTRLSIL.

The V gene is TRBV24-1, the J gene TRBJ1-2; D gene uncertain. CDR3 size: 13 residues. The germline V gene encodes CDR1 KGHDR and CDR2 SFDVKD. V was shortened by 0 bases and J by 6 bases, with 7 bases between the two germline ends. CDR3 bases: TGTGCCACCAGTGATTTGGAGAGCCATGGCTACACCTTC. Protein sequence: CATSDLESHGYTF.

The V call is TRBV18, the J call TRBJ1-2; 7 nucleotides align to TRBD1. The trim removed 3 bases at V and 6 bases at J, leaving 4 bases unmatched. The length of the CDR3 is 13 residues. Germline CDR1 KGHSH, CDR2 LQKENI. The CDR3 is CASSPDREDGYTF. CDR3 DNA: TGTGCCAGCTCACCCGACAGGGAAGATGGCTACACCTTC. Supplemented by reference TRBV18 and TRBJ1-2, the full variable domain reads NAGVMQNPRHLVRRRGQEARLRCSPMKGHSHVYWYRQLPEEGLKFMVYLQKENIIDESGMPKERFSAEFPKEGPSILRIQQVVRGDSAAYFCASSPDREDGYTFGSGTRLTVV.

CDR3 nucleotide sequence: TGTGCCAGCAGCTCCCCTCGCAGACTTAGCGAGCAGTACTTC. Translated, it gives CASSSPRRLSEQYF. This sequence joins TRBV11-2 and TRBJ2-7; D is undetermined. Germline V gene sequence: CDR1 SGHAT, CDR2 FQNNGV. V gave up 4 bases and J gave up 6 bases, with 16 bases separating them. The length of the CDR3 is 14 residues.

This clone was seen once. J is TRBJ1-3 and V is TRBV18; maybe TRBD1 (6 bases). The CDR3 runs 15 residues. From germline, CDR1 is KGHSH and CDR2 LQKENI. The germline V and J ends were trimmed by 5 bases and 0 bases, with 11 bases remaining between them. The CDR3 sequence is CASSDGQFSGNTIYF. The CDR3, as DNA: TGTGCCAGCTCAGACGGACAGTTCTCTGGAAACACCATATATTTT.

J is TRBJ2-2 and V is TRBV11-3; 10 bases line up with TRBD1. The ends lost 3 bases at V and 4 bases at J; junction bases unmatched: 5. The germline CDR1 and CDR2 sequences are SGHNT and YENEEA. This CDR3 comprises 16 residues. CDR3 region: CASSLHDRGRTGELFF. The CDR3 nucleotides read TGTGCCAGCAGCTTGCATGACAGGGGGCGCACCGGGGAGCTGTTTTTT.

The chain recombines TRBV6-5 with TRBJ1-2; TRBD1 might be the D (6 bases). Per the germline V gene, CDR1 is MNHEY and CDR2 is SVGAGI. The CDR3 has 15 amino acids. The germline V and J ends were trimmed by 4 bases and 6 bases, with 18 bases remaining between them. The CDR3 coding sequence is TGTGCCAGCAGTTCCCGAACTGAGGGGGATCATGGCTACACCTTC. It is translated as CASSSRTEGDHGYTF.

This clone was counted between two and nine times. The gene calls are TRBV7-9 and TRBJ1-2; D gene unclear. The length of the CDR3 is 12 residues. The ends were cut back, 5 bases at V and 6 bases at J, with 10 bases in the middle. Germline V gene lookup returns CDR1 SEHNR and CDR2 FQNEAQ (reference sequence). This chain's CDR3 is CASSRSTDGYTF. In nucleotides, the CDR3 is TGTGCCAGCAGCCGCTCCACTGATGGCTACACCTTC.

This clone appeared a few times. CDR3 sequence: CASSRGGANYGYTF. The CDR3 coding sequence is TGTGCCAGCAGTAGAGGAGGGGCTAACTATGGCTACACCTTC. The chain recombines TRBV25-1 with TRBJ1-2; a possible D gene is TRBD1 (5 bases). The CDR3 contains 14 residues. Germline V gene data show CDR1 as MGHDK and CDR2 as SYGVNS. The V and J ends lost 5 bases and 0 bases respectively, with 10 bases between them.

About this clone itself: Other nucleotide sequences from this sample produce the same CDR3. The chain carries TRBV30 and TRBJ1-2; D is ambiguous. Per the germline V gene, CDR1 is GTSNPN and CDR2 is SVGIG (reference sequence). Between the trimmed V and J ends, which lost 0 bases and 7 bases, there was a span of 18 bases. The CDR3 covers 15 residues. CDR3 loop: CAWSVRQARSVGYTF. CDR3 sequence (DNA): TGTGCCTGGAGTGTACGGCAGGCGAGATCGGTTGGCTACACCTTC.

The chain has TRBV10-3 and TRBJ1-1, with 8 bases fitting TRBD1. J lost 0 bases, V lost 2 bases, and 8 bases had no gene match. Germline V gene sequence: CDR1 ENHRY, CDR2 SYGVKD. The CDR3 has 17 amino acids. The CDR3 DNA is TGTGCCATCAGTGAGCTTCAGGGGGCGTTATTGAACACTGAAGCTTTCTTT. Amino acids: CAISELQGALLNTEAFF.

As DNA, the CDR3 is TGCGCCAGCAGCTTGAGGGCTAGCGGGGGTGGCACAGATACGCAGTATTTT. It encodes CASSLRASGGGTDTQYF. This chain links TRBV5-1 with TRBJ2-3, with 10 positions matching TRBD2. Per germline, CDR1 SGHRS and CDR2 YFSETQ. CDR3 length: 17 amino acids. Trimming took 1 base from V and 1 from J; bases not matched to a gene: 6.

The chain uses TRBV11-3 and TRBJ2-1; 8 positions match TRBD2. The CDR3 contains 14 residues. Germline CDR1 and CDR2: SGHNT and YENEEA. The junction had 9 bases not matched to a gene; V was cut back by 6 bases and J by 8 bases. This CDR3 reads CASSSGTRRDEQFF. Here the CDR3 DNA reads TGTGCCAGCAGTTCCGGGACTAGGAGGGATGAGCAGTTCTTC.

The CDR3 DNA follows: TGTGCCAGCAGACCCTCTTTCGGGGTGAACACTGAAGCTTTCTTT. It specifies CASRPSFGVNTEAFF. The chain combines TRBV14 with TRBJ1-1; no reliable D call. CDR3 length equals 15 residues. CDR1 and CDR2 (germline): SGHDN, FVKESK. V lost 6 bases, J lost 0 bases, and 14 bases lay in between.

The chain is built from TRBV5-5 and TRBJ2-1; 10 nucleotides align to TRBD2. CDR3 length: 15 amino acids. Unmatched junction bases numbered 5, after V lost 4 bases and J lost 4 bases. CDR1 and CDR2 from the germline V gene are SGHKS and YYEKEE (reference sequence). The CDR3 spells CASSKLAGSYNEQFF. CDR3 sequence (DNA): TGTGCCAGCAGCAAACTAGCGGGGAGTTACAATGAGCAGTTCTTC.

The J gene is TRBJ1-5, the V gene TRBV24-1; possibly TRBD1 for D (6 bases). The V and J ends lost 5 bases and 4 bases respectively, with 14 bases between them. CDR3 size: 15 residues. Germline V gene lookup returns CDR1 KGHDR and CDR2 SFDVKD. CDR3 sequence reads: CATSGAGERNQPQHF. In DNA form, the CDR3 reads TGTGCCACCAGTGGAGCAGGGGAAAGAAATCAGCCCCAGCATTTT.

The chain uses TRBV7-3 and TRBJ1-1; D is possibly TRBD1 (6 bases). The CDR3 is 12 residues long. Germline V CDR1 and CDR2: SGHTA, FQGTGA. Trimming stripped 5 bases from V and 7 bases from J, with 11 bases between. The CDR3 spells CASSASTGEAFF. The DNA for the CDR3 is TGTGCCAGCAGCGCCTCGACAGGTGAAGCTTTCTTT. Looking up the rest from reference TRBV7-3 and TRBJ1-1 gives the full variable domain: GAGVSQTPSNKVTEKGKYVELRCDPISGHTALYWYRQSLGQGPEFLIYFQGTGAADDSGLPNDRFFAVRPEGSVSTLKIQRTERGDSAVYLCASSASTGEAFFGQGTRLTVV.

This clone was recorded once. The chain couples TRBV25-1 to TRBJ2-7; tentatively, D is TRBD2 (6 bases). The ends were cut back, 1 base at V and 3 bases at J, with 16 bases in the middle. The CDR3 totals 16 residues. Germline V gene data show CDR1 as MGHDK and CDR2 as SYGVNS. CDR3 region: CASSELGQGGYYEQYF. The CDR3 DNA reads TGTGCCAGCAGTGAATTGGGGCAGGGAGGCTACTACGAGCAGTACTTC.

The chain recombines TRBV24-1 with TRBJ2-3; D perhaps matches TRBD2 (5 bases). Germline V gene sequence: CDR1 KGHDR, CDR2 SFDVKD. The CDR3 is made up of 12 amino acids. The V end was cut by 8 bases, the J end by 4 bases, with 9 bases between. In nucleotides, the CDR3 is TGTGCCACCACCGGGGTAGCAGATACGCAGTATTTT. Protein sequence: CATTGVADTQYF.

The chain has TRBV9 and TRBJ2-2; tentatively, D is TRBD2 (6 bases). The CDR3 is 17 residues long. Trimming removed 4 bases at V and 4 bases at J, with 20 bases between. Per the germline V gene, CDR1 is SGDLS and CDR2 is YYNGEE. In nucleotides, the CDR3 is TGTGCCAGCAGCCTAAGGGATGGAGTGGGAGGCACCGGGGAGCTGTTTTTT. Translating it yields CASSLRDGVGGTGELFF.

The V gene is TRBV24-1, the J gene TRBJ2-7; D remains unclear. V was cut by 5 bases and J by 5 bases, with 12 bases left in between. Germline CDR1 reads KGHDR; CDR2 reads SFDVKD. This CDR3 spans 13 amino acids. CDR3 in amino acids: CATSGFGENEQYF. In nucleotides, the CDR3 is TGTGCCACCAGTGGTTTTGGAGAAAACGAGCAGTACTTC.